Below, 31 T cell receptor beta chains from the same sample are listed, as sequenced in a study of cytomegalovirus exposure and HLA in healthy donors. PCR employed 60 Vbeta and 13 Jbeta primers. The data were produced by immunoSEQ multiplex PCR, yet TCRdb's version contains in-frame clones alone and is incomplete. Its clone listing holds about 210,000 clones. The sequenced sample was PBMCs. These receptors were collected from a woman younger than 45 in good health and CMV-seropositive.

The chain uses TRBV6-5 and TRBJ1-3; tentatively, D is TRBD1 (6 bases). This CDR3 comprises 15 residues. Trimming left V 5 bases short and J 8 bases short, with 19 bases between. Germline values: CDR1 MNHEY, CDR2 SVGAGI. In DNA, the CDR3 is TGTGCCAGCAGTGGGACACCCACCCGAGGAGACACCATATATTTT. Translation gives CASSGTPTRGDTIYF.

The chain carries TRBV11-2 and TRBJ1-6; D call uncertain. Germline loops: CDR1 SGHAT, CDR2 FQNNGV. This CDR3 is 14 amino acids long. V gave up 6 bases and J gave up 1 base, with 7 bases separating them. CDR3 DNA sequence: TGTGCCAGCAGTTATAGTTCCTATAATTCACCCCTCCACTTT. Translated, it gives CASSYSSYNSPLHF.

V and J are TRBV5-1 and TRBJ2-1, with D perhaps matching TRBD1 (5 bases). This CDR3 comprises 12 residues. CDR1 is SGHRS and CDR2 is YFSETQ in the germline V gene. Trimming stripped 0 bases from V and 13 bases from J, with 11 bases between. CDR3 region: CASSLEGVAQFF. CDR3 bases: TGCGCCAGCAGCTTGGAAGGGGTGGCACAGTTCTTC.

The genes are TRBV7-9 and TRBJ1-2; TRBD1 matches 10 bases. V was pared by 7 bases and J by 7 bases, with 9 bases of the junction left unmatched. The CDR3 totals 14 residues. Germline values: CDR1 SEHNR, CDR2 FQNEAQ (reference sequence). Here the CDR3 reads CASIHSGTGVGYTF. CDR3 nucleotide sequence: TGTGCCAGCATCCATTCGGGGACAGGGGTTGGCTACACCTTC.

The V call is TRBV10-3, the J call TRBJ1-1, with D maybe TRBD1 (5 bases). V shed 6 bases and J shed 5 bases, with 13 bases lying between them. This CDR3 is 13 amino acids long. The germline V gene has CDR1 ENHRY and CDR2 SYGVKD. The CDR3 spells CAISTTGGTEAFF. The CDR3 bases are TGTGCCATCAGCACCACTGGGGGGACTGAAGCTTTCTTT.

The chain employs TRBV30 and TRBJ1-3, with 8 bases lining up with TRBD1. Germline CDR1 is GTSNPN and CDR2 is SVGIG (reference sequence). The CDR3 totals 13 residues. V lost 0 bases to trimming and J lost 9 bases; unmatched junction nucleotides: 4. Here the CDR3 reads CAWSVLQGGTIYF. CDR3 nucleotides: TGTGCCTGGAGTGTACTACAGGGGGGCACCATATATTTT.

The CDR3 is CASSLWGLDLMNTEAFF. In DNA form, the CDR3 reads TGCGCCAGCAGCTTGTGGGGGCTCGACCTCATGAACACTGAAGCTTTCTTT. J is TRBJ1-1 and V is TRBV5-1, with D perhaps matching TRBD1 (6 bases). The CDR3 runs to 17 residues. The germline V and J ends were trimmed by 1 base and 0 bases, with 16 bases remaining between them. Germline CDR1 SGHRS, CDR2 YFSETQ.

The V gene is TRBV6-5, the J gene TRBJ2-7; 8 nucleotides match TRBD2. This CDR3 spans 14 amino acids. Germline CDR1 MNHEY, CDR2 SVGAGI. Trimming took 10 bases from V and 2 from J; bases not matched to a gene: 10. In DNA form, the CDR3 reads TGTGCCACCAAAATTAGCGGGGAAACCTACGAGCAGTACTTC. The encoded protein is CATKISGETYEQYF.

This sequence joins TRBV4-1 and TRBJ1-1; D remains unclear. CDR1 MGHRA and CDR2 YSYEKL come from the germline V gene. V was pared by 1 base and J by 4 bases, with 7 bases between. This CDR3 spans 13 amino acids. In DNA, the CDR3 is TGCGCCAGCAGCCAAGTACACCGCACTGAAGCTTTCTTT. Translation: CASSQVHRTEAFF.

The chain recombines TRBV5-1 with TRBJ1-3; D unclear. This CDR3 has 15 residues. Germline CDR1 is SGHRS and CDR2 is YFSETQ. Trimming stripped 3 bases from V and 0 bases from J, with 10 bases between. The DNA for the CDR3 is TGCGCCAGCAGCTCTATACAGAGCTCTGGAAACACCATATATTTT. Translation: CASSSIQSSGNTIYF.

V and J are TRBV29-1 and TRBJ2-7; 14 nucleotides match TRBD2. This CDR3 comprises 14 residues. Germline V gene lookup returns CDR1 SQVTM and CDR2 ANQGSEA. Trimming cost V 5 bases and J 6 bases; bases outside gene matches: 6. The DNA for the CDR3 is TGCAGCGTTAGACTAGCGGGAGGGATGAGCGAGCAGTACTTC. Translated: CSVRLAGGMSEQYF.

The chain couples TRBV4-3 to TRBJ2-7, with TRBD2 identical over 8 bases. The CDR3 length is 15 residues. The V gene's germline CDR1 is LGHNA and CDR2 YSLEER. V was clipped by 1 base and J by 5 bases; unmatched bases: 7. CDR3 nucleotides: TGCGCCAGCAGCCAAGCTCTCGGGAGGGGAGACGAGCAGTACTTC. Translating gives CASSQALGRGDEQYF.

The rearrangement uses TRBV6-6 and TRBJ2-2, with 10 nucleotides matching TRBD2. Looked up from germline, CDR1 is MNHNY and CDR2 is SVGAGI (reference sequence). Trimming cost V 5 bases and J 5 bases; bases outside gene matches: 8. This CDR3 contains 16 residues. This chain's CDR3 is CASSLVGLAVTGELFF. DNA for the CDR3: TGTGCCAGCAGTCTCGTTGGACTAGCGGTAACCGGGGAGCTGTTTTTT.

Turning to this clone: Other DNA sequences in this specimen translate into the identical CDR3. This rearrangement joins TRBV19 to TRBJ2-7, with TRBD1 matching 9 bases. After removal of 6 bases from V and 4 bases from J, the junction contained 19 bases not matched to a gene. The CDR3 covers 18 residues. Germline CDR1 and CDR2: LNHDA and SQIVND (reference sequence). The CDR3 bases are TGTGCCAGTAGCCAACCCTCAGACGACAGGGGGATCGAGTACGAGCAGTACTTC. Protein: CASSQPSDDRGIEYEQYF.

The CDR3 protein is CASSERGFSTDTQYF. The CDR3, as DNA: TGTGCCAGCAGTGAACGGGGATTCTCAACAGATACGCAGTATTTT. The J gene is TRBJ2-3, the V gene TRBV25-1, with TRBD2 as a possible D gene (5 bases). The CDR3 loop spans 15 amino acids. The germline CDR1 and CDR2 sequences are MGHDK and SYGVNS. Deletions cut 2 bases from V and 3 bases from J, with 12 bases between.

V gene TRBV28 combines with J gene TRBJ2-7; D may be TRBD2 (5 bases). The CDR3 contains 14 residues. With 5 bases removed from V and 2 bases from J, the gap between germline ends came to 13 bases. Germline V gives CDR1 MDHEN, CDR2 SYDVKM. The CDR3 nucleotides read TGTGCCAGCAGTCCCTCGACGGGGACCTACGAGCAGTACTTC. As protein: CASSPSTGTYEQYF.

The rearrangement uses TRBV2 and TRBJ2-6; 12 bases map to TRBD1. The CDR3 contains 16 residues. V shed 7 bases and J 4 bases; nucleotides not matched to a gene: 5. Germline values: CDR1 SNHLY, CDR2 FYNNEI. CDR3 DNA sequence: TGTGCCAGCACGCGGGACAGGGGGCCCGGGGCCAACGTCCTGACTTTC. Translating it yields CASTRDRGPGANVLTF.

In the case of this clone: Other DNA sequences within the sample encode an identical CDR3. The rearrangement uses TRBV5-1 and TRBJ2-3; 14 bases align to TRBD2. The germline CDR1 and CDR2 sequences are SGHRS and YFSETQ. The CDR3 has 16 amino acids. J gave up 2 bases and V 3 bases, and 2 bases lay outside the gene matches. The chain's CDR3 is CASSSGLAGDTDTQYF. CDR3 coding DNA: TGCGCCAGCAGCTCGGGACTAGCGGGGGACACAGATACGCAGTATTTT.

This chain joins TRBV25-1 and TRBJ1-1; D remains ambiguous. Germline loops: CDR1 MGHDK, CDR2 SYGVNS. The germline V and J ends were trimmed by 2 bases and 3 bases, with 4 bases remaining between them. This CDR3 contains 12 residues. The CDR3 loop reads CASSEQYTEAFF. CDR3 nucleotides: TGTGCCAGCAGTGAACAGTACACTGAAGCTTTCTTT.

The chain carries TRBV4-2 and TRBJ2-2; the D gene is possibly TRBD1 (5 bases). Germline values: CDR1 LGHNA, CDR2 YNFKEQ. The germline V and J ends were trimmed by 0 bases and 1 base, with 12 bases remaining between them. The CDR3 is made up of 17 amino acids. CDR3 loop: CASSQEAGKGNTGELFF. The CDR3 DNA follows: TGTGCCAGCAGCCAAGAGGCAGGGAAGGGGAACACCGGGGAGCTGTTTTTT.

V and J are TRBV7-9 and TRBJ1-2; no reliable D call. V was clipped by 0 bases and J by 8 bases, with 13 bases between them. Germline CDR1 SEHNR, CDR2 FQNEAQ (reference sequence). This CDR3 is 14 amino acids long. The CDR3 nucleotides read TGTGCCAGCAGCTTAGCCGAATCGACGAGGGGCTACACCTTC. Protein sequence: CASSLAESTRGYTF.

The rearrangement joins TRBV6-6 to TRBJ1-1; the D gene is possibly TRBD1 (5 bases). The CDR3 runs 13 residues. CDR1 and CDR2 (germline): MNHNY, SVGAGI (reference sequence). V lost 4 bases to trimming and J lost 4 bases, with 10 bases between them. The CDR3 protein is CASSWGSSTEAFF. Written as DNA, the CDR3 is TGTGCCAGCAGTTGGGGCAGTAGCACTGAAGCTTTCTTT.

V usage is TRBV5-1 and J usage is TRBJ1-1; TRBD1 matches 7 bases. V shed 1 base and J 3 bases; nucleotides not matched to a gene: 0. Germline assignment: CDR1 SGHRS and CDR2 YFSETQ. This CDR3 contains 13 residues. CDR3 in amino acids: CASSLTGDTEAFF. In nucleotides, the CDR3 is TGCGCCAGCAGCTTGACAGGGGACACTGAAGCTTTCTTT.

Written as DNA, the CDR3 is TGTGCCAGCAGTGCCGGGACAGGGGTTTATGGCTACACCTTC. Encoded protein: CASSAGTGVYGYTF. The chain links TRBV6-5 to TRBJ1-2; 10 positions match TRBD1. Germline CDR1 MNHEY, CDR2 SVGAGI. Trimming at V came to 5 bases and at J to 5 bases, leaving 5 bases not matched to a gene. The CDR3 is made up of 14 amino acids.

J is TRBJ1-1 and V is TRBV7-8, with TRBD1 matching over 10 bases. V lost 4 bases, J lost 7 bases, and 9 bases stayed unmatched. The CDR3 is made up of 15 amino acids. Germline CDR1 SGHVS, CDR2 FQNEAQ. The CDR3, as DNA: TGTGCCAGCAGCTCGAGGACAGGGGGTGTACTTGAAGCTTTCTTT. This encodes CASSSRTGGVLEAFF.

As concerns this clone: The germline gene is not matched at one end of the junction; a read error may be the cause. V usage is TRBV4-1 and J usage is TRBJ2-6; maybe TRBD2 (5 bases). Germline CDR1 and CDR2: MGHRA and YSYEKL. This CDR3 has 17 amino acids. CDR3 protein: CASSLEGSISRANVLTF. The CDR3 nucleotides read TGCGCCAGCAGCCTCGAGGGTAGCATCTCTAGGGCCAACGTCCTGACTTTC.

The chain joins TRBV10-3 to TRBJ2-5; no firm D call. V was pared by 4 bases and J by 3 bases, with 9 bases between. There are 13 residues in the CDR3. CDR1 is ENHRY and CDR2 is SYGVKD in the germline V gene. The CDR3, as DNA: TGTGCCATCAGTGCTTTTTCGGAAGAGACCCAGTACTTC. This gives the protein CAISAFSEETQYF.

CDR3 sequence reads: CASSADSTGVKTDTQYF. Here the CDR3 DNA reads TGTGCCAGCAGCGCCGACAGTACAGGGGTGAAAACAGATACGCAGTATTTT. The chain has TRBV9 and TRBJ2-3; 7 positions agree with TRBD1. CDR1 and CDR2 (germline): SGDLS, YYNGEE. V was clipped by 3 bases and J by 3 bases; unmatched bases: 13. The CDR3 is 17 residues long.

V gene TRBV7-2 combines with J gene TRBJ2-5; TRBD1 might be the D (6 bases). Gene TRBJ2-7 matches the end of the DNA better, so the J call may be wrong. The CDR3 length is 13 residues. Germline CDR1 is SGHTA and CDR2 is FQGNSA. The CDR3 DNA is TGTGCCAGCAGCTTACAGGGCAGGGGCGAGCAGTACTTC. Amino acid sequence: CASSLQGRGEQYF.

The J gene is TRBJ2-1, the V gene TRBV5-1; 7 bases match TRBD1. Germline V lookup: CDR1 SGHRS, CDR2 YFSETQ. The trim removed 1 base at V and 3 bases at J, leaving 10 bases unmatched. The CDR3 extends over 17 amino acids. CDR3: CASSLSLVAGGYNEQFF. The CDR3, as DNA: TGCGCCAGCAGCTTGTCTTTAGTGGCAGGGGGCTACAATGAGCAGTTCTTC. The full variable domain, with the rest looked up from reference TRBV5-1 and TRBJ2-1, is KAGVTQTPRYLIKTRGQQVTLSCSPISGHRSVSWYQQTPGQGLQFLFEYFSETQRNKGNFPGRFSGRQFSNSRSEMNVSTLELGDSALYLCASSLSLVAGGYNEQFFGPGTRLTVL.

In the case of this clone: An end of the junction differs from the germline gene, which may be a read error. The sample holds other DNA sequences that translate to the same CDR3. The V gene is TRBV5-1, the J gene TRBJ2-2; 10 nucleotides match TRBD1. Germline CDR1 reads SGHRS; CDR2 reads YFSETQ. The CDR3 runs to 15 residues. CDR3 DNA sequence: TGCGCCAGCAGCTCCGGGACAGGGGTGACCGGGGAGCTGTTTTTC. Its protein is CASSSGTGVTGELFF.